This entry features one TCR beta chain sequence. Its antigen remains undetermined. Per-base qualities were not stored, and no clone one base away is much larger. The data belong to a study of blood T cell repertoires in COVID-19 (dated by TCRdb to about 2020). Some background on the complete study: Collaborator samples came from the United States, Italy and Spain and covered acute and convalescent phases of COVID-19. The material from the prospective study consisted of cDNA or gDNA derived from T cells, B-cell-depleted T cells, or PBMCs. Subjects who had been exposed to COVID-19, were actively infected with it, or had recovered from it provided the deeply sampled blood TCRbeta repertoires that made up the dataset. The repertoires were made available in a free public database intended to serve as a resource for research on the immune response to SARS-CoV-2. The samples were drawn from two sources: the first 160 participants of the ongoing ImmuneRACE study, and 1,000 to 1,500 subjects contributed by 6 global collaborators. Nearly every sample came with metadata listing a de-identified subject ID, COVID-19 status, age in years and sex. Where available, HLA class I and class II types were obtained from metadata supplied by the sample provider rather than from assay-based typing. What the work shows at the level of the full study, not this receptor alone: Clinical and demographic metadata were provided uncurated, with the amount varying by source and participant.

The immunoSEQ Assay, a bias-controlled multiplex PCR, was used to amplify TCRbeta CDR3 regions from genomic DNA. Per the authors' processing: Within the assay, amplification of reference gene primers was used to estimate how many nucleated cells each sample contained. To quantify the absolute abundance of each unique TCRbeta CDR3 rearrangement, sequence reads were collapsed and filtered. Productive Simpson clonality was computed per sample as the square root of Simpson's diversity index over productive rearrangements. TCRdb's version of the immuneACCESS table is confined to in-frame rearrangements and falls short of the full clone set. An unresolved V gene accounts for under half of the shortfall where checked; the remainder is of unknown origin. That table supplies the V and J calls and clone size; D and trimming were determined from the DNA. The sample table lists around 94,000 clones, 84% of them with a count of one. Over 9.5% of the sample is taken by the ten largest.

V drops 2 bases and J drops 6 bases, leaving 14 bases in between. From its cysteine to its phenylalanine, the CDR3 spans 14 amino acids. The retained sequence is limited to the CDR3, 42 bases, with the frame set at the first base. From a lookup of the germline V gene, CDR1 and CDR2 are SGHTA and FQGNSA. The collaborating institutions used their own protocols to collect whole blood in K2EDTA tubes. For TCRbeta analysis, collaborators shipped samples in one of three forms: frozen whole blood, isolated PBMCs, or DNA extracted from either of those sample types. This sequence uses TRBV7-2 and TRBJ2-7; the D segment cannot be called with confidence. The receptor's source is a man in his forties or fifties with active or convalescent COVID-19. The sequenced sample consisted of peripheral blood. The CDR3 amino acid sequence is: CASSLMPPPGEQYF. The bases are TGTGCCAGCAGCTTAATGCCTCCACCCGGCGAGCAGTACTTC.